This TCR beta chain was recorded in a study of blood T cell repertoires in COVID-19. Sequenced by immunoSEQ multiplex PCR; TCRdb stores in-frame clones only, minus some. In the table there are 130,000 to 150,000 clones, roughly 87% of which are singletons. This CDR3 region has 15 residues. Trimming took 0 bases from V and 0 from J, leaving 8 bases between them. Germline assignment: CDR1 SGHTA and CDR2 FQGTGA. V and J are TRBV7-3 and TRBJ2-5; TRBD2 is a possible D gene (5 bases). This clonotype was sampled from a woman aged 45 to 65 with acute or convalescent COVID-19. Sequenced input: peripheral blood. The CDR3 spells CASSLTTTNQETQYF. In nucleotides, the CDR3 is TGTGCCAGCAGCTTAACGACGACTAACCAAGAGACCCAGTACTTC.